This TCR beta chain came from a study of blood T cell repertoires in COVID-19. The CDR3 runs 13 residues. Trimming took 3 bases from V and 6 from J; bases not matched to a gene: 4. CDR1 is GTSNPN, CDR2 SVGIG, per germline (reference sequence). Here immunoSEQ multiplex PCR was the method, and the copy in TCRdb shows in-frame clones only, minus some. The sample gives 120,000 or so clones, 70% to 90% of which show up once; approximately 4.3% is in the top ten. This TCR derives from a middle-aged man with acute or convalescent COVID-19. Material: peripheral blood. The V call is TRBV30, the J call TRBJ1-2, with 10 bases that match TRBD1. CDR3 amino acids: CAWRTGGENGYTF. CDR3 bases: TGTGCCTGGAGGACAGGGGGCGAGAATGGCTACACCTTC. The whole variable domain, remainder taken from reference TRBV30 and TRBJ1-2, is SQTIHQWPATLVQPVGSPLSLECTVEGTSNPNLYWYRQAAGRGLQLLFYSVGIGQISSEVPQNLSASRPQDRQFILSSKKLLLSDSGFYLCAWRTGGENGYTFGSGTRLTVV.